Here is one T cell receptor beta chain with its context. Distinct nucleotide sequences in the sample also encode this CDR3. These data belong to a study of blood T cell repertoires in COVID-19. Study in general: The United States, Italy and Spain provided the acute and convalescent COVID-19 samples. T cells, B-cell-depleted T cells, or PBMCs supplied cDNA or gDNA.

The authors' processing: Amplification with reference gene primers provided the estimates of nucleated cell counts. Measured with immunoSEQ multiplex PCR; TCRdb has only the in-frame clones, and not every one. V and J calls and clone size are those listed in that table; D and trimming were worked out from the DNA. Here the sample spans about 300,000 clones, about nine tenths being singletons. Those who participated ranged in age from roughly 18 to 89 years and resided in roughly 26 US areas. Trimming pared 3 bases from V and 2 bases from J, leaving 3 bases between. This CDR3 has 12 residues. The V and J genes are TRBV12-3 or TRBV12-4 and TRBJ2-3; D is uncertain. The TCR comes from a man aged 25-45 years who had recovered from COVID-19. Sequenced sample: PBMCs or T cells enriched from blood (not recorded which). The CDR3 loop is CASSFYTDTQYF. CDR3 bases: TGTGCCAGCAGTTTTTACACAGATACGCAGTATTTT.